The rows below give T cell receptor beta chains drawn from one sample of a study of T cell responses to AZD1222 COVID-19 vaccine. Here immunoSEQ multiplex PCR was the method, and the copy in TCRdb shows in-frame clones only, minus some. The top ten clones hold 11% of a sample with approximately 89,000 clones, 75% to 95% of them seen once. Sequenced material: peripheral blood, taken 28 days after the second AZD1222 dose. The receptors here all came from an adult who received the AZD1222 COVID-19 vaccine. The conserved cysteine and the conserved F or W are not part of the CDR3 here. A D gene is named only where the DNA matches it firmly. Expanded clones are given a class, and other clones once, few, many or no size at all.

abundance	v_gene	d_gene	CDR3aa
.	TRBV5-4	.	ASSLYRRSGGNTIY
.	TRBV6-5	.	ASSYGPTGYYGYT
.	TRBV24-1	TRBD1	ATSDPTGGAVGELF
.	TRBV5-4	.	ASSLAGGARGYT
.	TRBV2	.	ASSVDRGQEKLF
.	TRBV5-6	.	ASSPTDKHGNTIY
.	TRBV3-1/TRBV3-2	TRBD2	ASSHRHRAGAYEQY
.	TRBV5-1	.	ASSLAGSGNTIY
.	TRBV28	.	ATALGTEAF
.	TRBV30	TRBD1	ALRTGNTEAF
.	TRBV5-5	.	ASSFGRSVNQPQH
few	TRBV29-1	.	SVGQGESQPQH
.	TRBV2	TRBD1	ASSPEQGTEAF
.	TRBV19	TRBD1	ASTDRGRLTDTQY
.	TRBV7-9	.	ASSLSSVSEKLF
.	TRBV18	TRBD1	ASSPDRDEQY
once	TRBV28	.	ASSLVGDRTAYEQY
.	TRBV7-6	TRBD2	ASSSRFIGREETQY
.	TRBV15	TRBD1	ATSPRTGRNTEAF
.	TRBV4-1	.	ASSQEANQPQH
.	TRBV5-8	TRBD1	ASSRGQYSNQPQH
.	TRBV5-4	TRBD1	ASSTFADRGFTDTQY
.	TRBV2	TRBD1	ARSDRGRNEQY
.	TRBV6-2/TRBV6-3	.	ASSLASAEYEQY
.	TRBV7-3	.	ASSADPYNEQF
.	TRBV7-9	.	ASGATYGYT
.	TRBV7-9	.	ASRFSRSSGNTIY
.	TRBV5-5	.	ASSLAGAYQQY
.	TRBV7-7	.	ASSFRDGEKLF
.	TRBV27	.	ASSSGVTEAF
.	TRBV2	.	ASRLIPTEPNEKLF
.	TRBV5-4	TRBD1	ASTLGQQETQY
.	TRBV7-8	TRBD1	ASTLGQVIYNEQF
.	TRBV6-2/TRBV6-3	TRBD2	ASSYGAGVGLGETQY
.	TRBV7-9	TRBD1	ASSLTGVKTEAF
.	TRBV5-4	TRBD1	ASKGQGGDTEAF
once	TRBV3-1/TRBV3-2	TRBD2	ASRISGIQGEQY
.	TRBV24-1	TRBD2	ATSDLGLAEGSYNEQF
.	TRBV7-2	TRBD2	ASSLTAGGAYNEQF
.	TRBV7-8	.	ASSFQGNQETQY
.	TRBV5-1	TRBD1	ASSLGALPSTGDTEAF
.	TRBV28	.	ASSFGTGPQY
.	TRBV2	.	AREQVSYEQY
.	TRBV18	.	ASSPSGQGSQPQH
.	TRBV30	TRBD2	AWSVGLGYEQY